This T cell receptor beta chain originates from a study of identical twins. Study-level points and caveats: Twin sharing of out-of-frame TCR alpha was underestimated by models in monozygotic pairs.

V was pared by 3 bases and J by 0 bases, with 12 bases between. CDR3 length: 16 residues. Germline V gives CDR1 SGHDT, CDR2 YYEEEE. This clonotype has only a few counts. Its target is unknown. TCRdb passed the 5' RACE reads through MiXCR, listing each CDR3 protein once. The sample records 450,000 to 650,000 distinct CDR3 sequences, approximately 14% being singletons. Among all donors, each was a healthy Caucasian. These same records also appear under a second study, on yellow fever vaccine responses in identical twins.

The origin of this receptor is a woman aged 18-35 years in good health. Sequencing was carried out using CD4+ T cells sorted from blood. This chain joins TRBV5-6 and TRBJ1-4; no definite D call. CDR3 sequence reads: CASSYWGIATNEKLFF. In DNA, the CDR3 is TGTGCCAGCAGCTACTGGGGTATCGCAACTAATGAAAAACTGTTTTTT.